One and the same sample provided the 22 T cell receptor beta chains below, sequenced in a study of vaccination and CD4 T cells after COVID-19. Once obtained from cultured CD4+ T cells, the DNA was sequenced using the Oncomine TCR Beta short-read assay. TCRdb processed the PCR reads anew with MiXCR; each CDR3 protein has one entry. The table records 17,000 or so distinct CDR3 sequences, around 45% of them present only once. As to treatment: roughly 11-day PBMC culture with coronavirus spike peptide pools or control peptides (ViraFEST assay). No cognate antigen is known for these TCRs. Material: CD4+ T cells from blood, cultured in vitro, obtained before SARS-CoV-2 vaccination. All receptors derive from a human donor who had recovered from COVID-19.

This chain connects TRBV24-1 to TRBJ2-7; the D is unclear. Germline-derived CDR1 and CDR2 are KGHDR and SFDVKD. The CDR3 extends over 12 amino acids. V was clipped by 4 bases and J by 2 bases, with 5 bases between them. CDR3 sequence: CATSEQTYEQYF. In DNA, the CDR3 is TGTGCCACCAGTGAACAAACCTACGAGCAGTACTTC.

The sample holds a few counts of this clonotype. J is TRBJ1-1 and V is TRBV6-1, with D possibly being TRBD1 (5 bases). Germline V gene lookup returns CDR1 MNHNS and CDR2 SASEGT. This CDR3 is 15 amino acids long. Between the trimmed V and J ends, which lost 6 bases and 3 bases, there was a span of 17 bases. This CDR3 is CASSPGGVGDTEAFF. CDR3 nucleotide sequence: TGTGCCAGCAGCCCCGGGGGGGTGGGTGACACTGAAGCTTTCTTT.

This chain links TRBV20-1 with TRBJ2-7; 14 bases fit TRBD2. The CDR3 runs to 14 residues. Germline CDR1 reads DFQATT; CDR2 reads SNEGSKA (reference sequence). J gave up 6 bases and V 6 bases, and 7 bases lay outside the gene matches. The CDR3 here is CSAQGTSGSSEQYF. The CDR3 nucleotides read TGCAGTGCACAGGGGACTAGCGGGAGTAGCGAGCAGTACTTC.

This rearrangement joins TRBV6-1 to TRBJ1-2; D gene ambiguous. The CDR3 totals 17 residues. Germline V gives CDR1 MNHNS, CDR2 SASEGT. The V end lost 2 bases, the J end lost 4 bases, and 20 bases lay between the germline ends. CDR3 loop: CASSESEGAGGAYGYTF. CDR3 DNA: TGTGCCAGCAGTGAATCCGAGGGAGCAGGAGGCGCCTATGGCTACACCTTC.

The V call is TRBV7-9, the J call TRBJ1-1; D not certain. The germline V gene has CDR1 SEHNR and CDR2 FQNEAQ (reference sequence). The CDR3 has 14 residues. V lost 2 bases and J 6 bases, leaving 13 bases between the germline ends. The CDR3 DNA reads TGTGCCAGCAGCTTAATCTCACAGCTCGCTGAAGCTTTCTTT. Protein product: CASSLISQLAEAFF.

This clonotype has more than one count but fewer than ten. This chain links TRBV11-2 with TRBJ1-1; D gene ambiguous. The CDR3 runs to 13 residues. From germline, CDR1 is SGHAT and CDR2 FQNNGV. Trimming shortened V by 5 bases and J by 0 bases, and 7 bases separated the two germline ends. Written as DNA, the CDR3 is TGTGCCAGCAGCCCCCATCTGAACACTGAAGCTTTCTTT. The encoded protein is CASSPHLNTEAFF.

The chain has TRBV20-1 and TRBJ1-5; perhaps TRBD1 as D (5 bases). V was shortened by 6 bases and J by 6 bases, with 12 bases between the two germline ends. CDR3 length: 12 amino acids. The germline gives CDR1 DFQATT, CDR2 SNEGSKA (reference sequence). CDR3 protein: CSAARGGQPQHF. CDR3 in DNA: TGCAGTGCCGCGAGGGGCGGTCAGCCCCAGCATTTT.

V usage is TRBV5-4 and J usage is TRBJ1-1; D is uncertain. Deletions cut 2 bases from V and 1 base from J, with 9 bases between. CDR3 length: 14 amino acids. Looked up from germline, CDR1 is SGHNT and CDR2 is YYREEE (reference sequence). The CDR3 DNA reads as TGTGCCAGCAGCTTTCTGGACGGGAACACTGAAGCTTTCTTT. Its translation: CASSFLDGNTEAFF.

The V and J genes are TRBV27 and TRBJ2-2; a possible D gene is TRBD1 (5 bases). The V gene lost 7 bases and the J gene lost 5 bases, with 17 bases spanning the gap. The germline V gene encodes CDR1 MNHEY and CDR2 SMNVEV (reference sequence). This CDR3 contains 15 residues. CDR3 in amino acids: CASNKGQGLTGELFF. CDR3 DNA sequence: TGTGCCAGCAACAAGGGCCAGGGATTAACCGGGGAGCTGTTTTTT.

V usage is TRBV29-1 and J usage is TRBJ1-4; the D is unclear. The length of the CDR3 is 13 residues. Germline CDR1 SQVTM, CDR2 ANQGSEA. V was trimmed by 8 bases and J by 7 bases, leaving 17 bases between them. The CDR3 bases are TGCAGCACCCGTAGAGGGCGGGGTGAAAAACTGTTTTTT. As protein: CSTRRGRGEKLFF.

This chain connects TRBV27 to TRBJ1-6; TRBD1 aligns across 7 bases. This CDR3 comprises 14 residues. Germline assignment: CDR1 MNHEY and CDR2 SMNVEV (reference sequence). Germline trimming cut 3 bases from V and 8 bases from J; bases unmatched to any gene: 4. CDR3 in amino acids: CASSFTGVDSPLHF. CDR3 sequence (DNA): TGTGCCAGCAGTTTCACAGGGGTGGATTCACCCCTCCACTTT.

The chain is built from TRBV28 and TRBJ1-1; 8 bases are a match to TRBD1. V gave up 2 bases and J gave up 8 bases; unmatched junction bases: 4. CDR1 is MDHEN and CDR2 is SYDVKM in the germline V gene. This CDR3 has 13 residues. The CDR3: CASSLPRDREAFF. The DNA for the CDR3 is TGTGCCAGCAGTTTACCCCGGGACAGGGAAGCTTTCTTT. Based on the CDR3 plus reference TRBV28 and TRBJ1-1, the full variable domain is DVKVTQSSRYLVKRTGEKVFLECVQDMDHENMFWYRQDPGLGLRLIYFSYDVKMKEKGDIPEGYSVSREKKERFSLILESASTNQTSMYLCASSLPRDREAFFGQGTRLTVV.

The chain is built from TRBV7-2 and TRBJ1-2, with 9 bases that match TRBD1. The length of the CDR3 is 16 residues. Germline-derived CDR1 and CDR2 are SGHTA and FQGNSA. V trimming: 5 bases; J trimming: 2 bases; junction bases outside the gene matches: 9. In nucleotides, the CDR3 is TGTGCCAGCAGCCGGGACAGGGTAGTGGGGAACTATGGCTACACCTTC. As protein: CASSRDRVVGNYGYTF.

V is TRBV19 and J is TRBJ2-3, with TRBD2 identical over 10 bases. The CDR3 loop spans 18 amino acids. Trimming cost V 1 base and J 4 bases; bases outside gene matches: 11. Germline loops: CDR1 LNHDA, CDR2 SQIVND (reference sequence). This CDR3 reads CASSIVLAGDSRPDTQYF. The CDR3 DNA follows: TGTGCCAGTAGTATAGTTCTAGCGGGGGATTCTAGGCCAGATACGCAGTATTTT.

In nucleotides, the CDR3 is TGTGCCAGCAGCTCAGGGCCGGGTTGCTCACCCCTCCACTTT. Its translation is CASSSGPGCSPLHF. This chain uses TRBV7-4 with TRBJ1-6; weak D call: TRBD1 (5 bases). This CDR3 has 14 residues. With 4 bases removed from V and 10 bases from J, the gap between germline ends came to 14 bases. The germline CDR1 and CDR2 sequences are SGHVT and SQSDAQ.

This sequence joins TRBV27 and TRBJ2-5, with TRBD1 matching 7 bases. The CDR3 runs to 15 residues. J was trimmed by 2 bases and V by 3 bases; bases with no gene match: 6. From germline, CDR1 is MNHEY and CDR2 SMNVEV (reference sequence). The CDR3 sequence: CASSFQGTAQETQYF. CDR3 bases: TGTGCCAGCAGTTTTCAGGGGACAGCTCAAGAGACCCAGTACTTC.

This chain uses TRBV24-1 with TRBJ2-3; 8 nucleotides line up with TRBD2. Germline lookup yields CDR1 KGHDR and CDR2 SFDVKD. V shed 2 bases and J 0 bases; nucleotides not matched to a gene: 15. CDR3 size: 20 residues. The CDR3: CATSDSIGGSGGSSTDTQYF. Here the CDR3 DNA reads TGTGCCACCAGTGATTCAATCGGGGGGAGCGGGGGCTCTAGCACAGATACGCAGTATTTT.

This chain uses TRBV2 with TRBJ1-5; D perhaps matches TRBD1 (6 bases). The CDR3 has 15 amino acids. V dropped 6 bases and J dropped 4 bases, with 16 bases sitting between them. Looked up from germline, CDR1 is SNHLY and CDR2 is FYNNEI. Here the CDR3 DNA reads TGTGCCAGCAGCCAGTATGAGGGGGGGAATCAGCCCCAGCATTTT. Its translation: CASSQYEGGNQPQHF.

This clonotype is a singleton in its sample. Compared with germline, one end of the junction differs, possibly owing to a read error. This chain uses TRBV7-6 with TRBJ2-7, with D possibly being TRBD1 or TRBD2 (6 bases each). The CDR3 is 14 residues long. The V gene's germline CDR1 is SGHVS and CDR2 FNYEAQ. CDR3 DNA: TGCGCCAGCAGCTTACCGGGGGCCCCTCGCGAGCATTACTTC. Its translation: CASSLPGAPREHYF.

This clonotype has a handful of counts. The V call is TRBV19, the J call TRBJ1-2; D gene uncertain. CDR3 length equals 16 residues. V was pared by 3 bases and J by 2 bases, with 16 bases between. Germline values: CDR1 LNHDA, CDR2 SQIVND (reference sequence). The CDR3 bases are TGTGCCAGTAGTATCAATGTCCGATTCACGAACTATGGCTACACCTTC. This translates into CASSINVRFTNYGYTF. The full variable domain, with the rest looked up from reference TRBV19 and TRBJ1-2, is DGGITQSPKYLFRKEGQNVTLSCEQNLNHDAMYWYRQDPGQGLRLIYYSQIVNDFQKGDIAEGYSVSREKKESFPLTVTSAQKNPTAFYLCASSINVRFTNYGYTFGSGTRLTVV.

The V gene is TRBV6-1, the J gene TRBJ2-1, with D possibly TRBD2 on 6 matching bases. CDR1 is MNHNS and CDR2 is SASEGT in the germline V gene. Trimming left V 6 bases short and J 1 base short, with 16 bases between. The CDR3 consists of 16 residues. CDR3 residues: CASSPIGGNSYNEQFF. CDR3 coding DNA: TGTGCCAGCAGCCCTATTGGGGGGAATTCCTACAATGAGCAGTTCTTC.

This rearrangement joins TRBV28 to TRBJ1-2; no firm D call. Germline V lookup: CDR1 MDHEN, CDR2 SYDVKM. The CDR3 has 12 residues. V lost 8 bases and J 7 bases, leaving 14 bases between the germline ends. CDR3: CASVTAWAGYTF. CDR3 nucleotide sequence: TGTGCCAGCGTTACCGCATGGGCTGGCTACACCTTC.